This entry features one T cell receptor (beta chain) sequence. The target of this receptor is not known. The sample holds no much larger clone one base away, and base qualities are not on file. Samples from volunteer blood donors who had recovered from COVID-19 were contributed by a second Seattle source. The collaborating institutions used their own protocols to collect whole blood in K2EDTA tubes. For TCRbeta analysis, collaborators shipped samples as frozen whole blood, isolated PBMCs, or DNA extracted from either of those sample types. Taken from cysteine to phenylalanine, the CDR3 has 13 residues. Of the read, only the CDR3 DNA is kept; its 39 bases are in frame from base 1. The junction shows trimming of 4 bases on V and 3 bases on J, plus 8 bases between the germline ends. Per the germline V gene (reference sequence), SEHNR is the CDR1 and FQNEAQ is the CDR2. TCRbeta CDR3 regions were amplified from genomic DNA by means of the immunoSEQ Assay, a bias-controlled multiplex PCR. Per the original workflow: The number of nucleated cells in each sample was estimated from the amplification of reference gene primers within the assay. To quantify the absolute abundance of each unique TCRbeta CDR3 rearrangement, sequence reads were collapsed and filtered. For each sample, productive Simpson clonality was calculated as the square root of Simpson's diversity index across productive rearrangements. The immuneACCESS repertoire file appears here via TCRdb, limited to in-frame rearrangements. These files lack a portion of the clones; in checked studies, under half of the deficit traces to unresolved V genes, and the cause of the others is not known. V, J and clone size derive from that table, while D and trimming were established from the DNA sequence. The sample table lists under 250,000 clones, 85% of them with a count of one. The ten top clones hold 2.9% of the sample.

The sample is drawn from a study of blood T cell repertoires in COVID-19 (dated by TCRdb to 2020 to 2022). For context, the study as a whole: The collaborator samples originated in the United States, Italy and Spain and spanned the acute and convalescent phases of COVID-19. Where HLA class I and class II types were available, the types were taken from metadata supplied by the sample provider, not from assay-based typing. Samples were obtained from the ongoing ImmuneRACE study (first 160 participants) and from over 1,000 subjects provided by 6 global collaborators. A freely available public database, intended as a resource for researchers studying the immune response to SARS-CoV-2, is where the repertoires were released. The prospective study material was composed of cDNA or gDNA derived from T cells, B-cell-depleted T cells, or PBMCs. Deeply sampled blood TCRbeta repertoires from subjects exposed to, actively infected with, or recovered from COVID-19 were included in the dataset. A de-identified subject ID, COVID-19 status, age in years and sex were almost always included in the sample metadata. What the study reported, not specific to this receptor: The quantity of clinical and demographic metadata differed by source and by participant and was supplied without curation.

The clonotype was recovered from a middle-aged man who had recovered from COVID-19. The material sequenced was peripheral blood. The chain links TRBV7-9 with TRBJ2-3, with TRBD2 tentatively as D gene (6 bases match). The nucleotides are TGTGCCAGCAGCTACGGGGGAACAGATACGCAGTATTTT. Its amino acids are CASSYGGTDTQYF.